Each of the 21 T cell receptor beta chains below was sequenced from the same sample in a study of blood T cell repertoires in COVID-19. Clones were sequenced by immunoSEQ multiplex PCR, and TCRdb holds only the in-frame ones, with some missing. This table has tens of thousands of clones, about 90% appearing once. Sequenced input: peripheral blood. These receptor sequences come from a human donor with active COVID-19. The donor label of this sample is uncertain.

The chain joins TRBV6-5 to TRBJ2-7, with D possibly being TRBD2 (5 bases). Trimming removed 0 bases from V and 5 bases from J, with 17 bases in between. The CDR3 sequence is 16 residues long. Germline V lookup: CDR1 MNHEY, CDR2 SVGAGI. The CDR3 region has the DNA TGTGCCAGCAGTTACTCGAGGGCCAATCTTCTCCACGAGCAGTACTTC. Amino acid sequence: CASSYSRANLLHEQYF.

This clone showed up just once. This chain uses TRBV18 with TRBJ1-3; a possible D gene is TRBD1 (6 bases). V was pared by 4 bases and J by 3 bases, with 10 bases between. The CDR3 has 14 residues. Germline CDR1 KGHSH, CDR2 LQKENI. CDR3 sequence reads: CASSRTGIGNTIYF. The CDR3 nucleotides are TGTGCCAGCTCACGAACAGGGATTGGAAACACCATATATTTT.

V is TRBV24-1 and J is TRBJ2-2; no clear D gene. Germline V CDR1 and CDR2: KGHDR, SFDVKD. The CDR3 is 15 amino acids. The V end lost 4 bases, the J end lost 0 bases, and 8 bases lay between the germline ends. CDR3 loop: CATSDPDTNTGELFF. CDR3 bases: TGTGCCACCAGTGACCCTGACACGAACACCGGGGAGCTGTTTTTT.

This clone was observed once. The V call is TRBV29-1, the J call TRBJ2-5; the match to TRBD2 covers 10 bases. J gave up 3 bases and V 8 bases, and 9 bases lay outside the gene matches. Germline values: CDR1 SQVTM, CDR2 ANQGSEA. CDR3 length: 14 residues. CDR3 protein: CSSRSGLAEETQYF. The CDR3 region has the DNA TGCAGCTCAAGGTCCGGACTAGCGGAAGAGACCCAGTACTTC. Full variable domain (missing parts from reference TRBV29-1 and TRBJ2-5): SAVISQKPSRDICQRGTSLTIQCQVDSQVTMMFWYRQQPGQSLTLIATANQGSEATYESGFVIDKFPISRPNLTFSTLTVSNMSPEDSSIYLCSSRSGLAEETQYFGPGTRLLVL.

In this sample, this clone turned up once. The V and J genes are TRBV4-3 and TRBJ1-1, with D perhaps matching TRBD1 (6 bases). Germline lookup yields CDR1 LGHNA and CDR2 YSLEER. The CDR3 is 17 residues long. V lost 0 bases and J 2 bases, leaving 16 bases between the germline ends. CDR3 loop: CASSQDYQGILNTEAFF. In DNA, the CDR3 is TGCGCCAGCAGCCAAGATTATCAGGGGATCCTCAACACTGAAGCTTTCTTT.

The CDR3 loop reads CASSASGSYNEQFF. In DNA form, the CDR3 reads TGTGCCAGCAGTGCTAGCGGCTCCTACAATGAGCAGTTCTTC. The chain is built from TRBV6-4 and TRBJ2-1, with TRBD2 matching 7 bases. Germline CDR1 MRHNA, CDR2 SNTAGT. The CDR3 length is 14 residues. The V gene end was trimmed by 4 bases and the J gene end by 0 bases; junction bases not matched to a gene: 0.

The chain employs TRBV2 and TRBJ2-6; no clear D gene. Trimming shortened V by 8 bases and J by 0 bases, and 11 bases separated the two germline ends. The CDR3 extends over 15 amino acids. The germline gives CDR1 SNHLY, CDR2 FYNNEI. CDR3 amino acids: CASSGVSSGANVLTF. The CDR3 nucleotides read TGTGCCAGCTCCGGAGTCAGCTCTGGGGCCAACGTCCTGACTTTC.

CDR3 residues: CASSLTRSSGNNEQFF. As DNA, the CDR3 is TGTGCCAGCAGCTTAACGAGGTCTAGCGGAAACAATGAGCAGTTCTTC. V is TRBV7-3 and J is TRBJ2-1; 7 nucleotides match TRBD2. The length of the CDR3 is 16 residues. V dropped 0 bases and J dropped 5; count of bases not matched to a gene: 7. Germline CDR1 and CDR2: SGHTA and FQGTGA.

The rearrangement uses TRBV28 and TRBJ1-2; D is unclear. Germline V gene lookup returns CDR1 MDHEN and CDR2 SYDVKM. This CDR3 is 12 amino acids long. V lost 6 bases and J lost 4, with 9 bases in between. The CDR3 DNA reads TGTGCCAGCAGACTGCTCGGCTATGGCTACACCTTC. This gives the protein CASRLLGYGYTF.

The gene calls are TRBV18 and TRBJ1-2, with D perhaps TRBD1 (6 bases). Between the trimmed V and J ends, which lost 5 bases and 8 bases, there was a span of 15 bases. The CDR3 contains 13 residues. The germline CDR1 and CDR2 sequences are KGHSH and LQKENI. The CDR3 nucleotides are TGTGCCAGCTCAAACCAGGGGAATTGGGGCTACACCTTC. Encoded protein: CASSNQGNWGYTF.

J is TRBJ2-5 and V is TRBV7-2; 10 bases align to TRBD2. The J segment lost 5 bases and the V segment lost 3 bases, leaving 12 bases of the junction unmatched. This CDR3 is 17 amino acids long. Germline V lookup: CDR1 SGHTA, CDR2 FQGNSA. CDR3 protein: CASSFRPSGSGGETQYF. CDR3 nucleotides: TGTGCCAGCAGCTTCCGCCCTAGCGGGAGTGGAGGGGAGACCCAGTACTTC.

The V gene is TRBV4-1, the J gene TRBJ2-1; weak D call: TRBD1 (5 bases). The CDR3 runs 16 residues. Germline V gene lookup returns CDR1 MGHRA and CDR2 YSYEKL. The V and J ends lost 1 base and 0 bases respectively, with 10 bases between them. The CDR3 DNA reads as TGCGCCAGCAGCCAAGGGGAAGGGGTCTCCTACAATGAGCAGTTCTTC. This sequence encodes CASSQGEGVSYNEQFF.

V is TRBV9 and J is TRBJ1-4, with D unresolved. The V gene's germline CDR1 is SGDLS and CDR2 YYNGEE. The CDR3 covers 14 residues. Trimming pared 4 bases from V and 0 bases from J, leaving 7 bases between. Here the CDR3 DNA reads TGTGCCAGCAGCCCCCTCGCAACTAATGAAAAACTGTTTTTT. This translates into CASSPLATNEKLFF. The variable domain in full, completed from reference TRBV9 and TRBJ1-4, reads DSGVTQTPKHLITATGQRVTLRCSPRSGDLSVYWYQQSLDQGLQFLIQYYNGEERAKGNILERFSAQQFPDLHSELNLSSLELGDSALYFCASSPLATNEKLFFGSGTQLSVL.

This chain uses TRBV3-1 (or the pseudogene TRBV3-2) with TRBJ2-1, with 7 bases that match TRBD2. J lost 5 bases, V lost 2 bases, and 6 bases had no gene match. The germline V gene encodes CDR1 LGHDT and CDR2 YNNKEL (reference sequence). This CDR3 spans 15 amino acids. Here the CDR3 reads CASSQRGGTHNEQFF. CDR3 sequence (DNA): TGTGCCAGCAGCCAACGCGGGGGAACCCACAATGAGCAGTTCTTC.

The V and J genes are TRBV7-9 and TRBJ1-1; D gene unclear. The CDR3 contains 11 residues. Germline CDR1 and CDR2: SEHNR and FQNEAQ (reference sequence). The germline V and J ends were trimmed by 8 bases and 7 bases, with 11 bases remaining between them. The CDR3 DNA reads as TGTGCCAGCGGCGGAGGCTTTGAAGCTTTCTTT. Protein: CASGGGFEAFF.

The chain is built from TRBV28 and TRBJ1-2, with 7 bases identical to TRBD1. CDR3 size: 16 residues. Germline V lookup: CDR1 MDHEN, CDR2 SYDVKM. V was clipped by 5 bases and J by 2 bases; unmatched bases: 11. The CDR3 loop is CASSLPGAGGNYGYTF. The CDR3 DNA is TGTGCCAGCAGTCTCCCGGGGGCAGGGGGGAACTATGGCTACACCTTC.

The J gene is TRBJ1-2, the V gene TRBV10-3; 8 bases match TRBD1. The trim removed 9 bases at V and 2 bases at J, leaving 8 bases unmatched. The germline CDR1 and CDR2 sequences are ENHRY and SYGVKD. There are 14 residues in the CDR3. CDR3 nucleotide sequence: TGTGCCATTCCGATGGGACAGGCAAACTATGGCTACACCTTC. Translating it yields CAIPMGQANYGYTF.

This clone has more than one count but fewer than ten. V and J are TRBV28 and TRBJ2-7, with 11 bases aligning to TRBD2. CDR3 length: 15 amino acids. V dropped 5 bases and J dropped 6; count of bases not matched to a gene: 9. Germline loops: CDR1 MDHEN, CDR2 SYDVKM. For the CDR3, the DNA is TGTGCCAGCAGTCCCCCAACTAGCGGGAGTTTCGAGCAGTACTTC. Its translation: CASSPPTSGSFEQYF.

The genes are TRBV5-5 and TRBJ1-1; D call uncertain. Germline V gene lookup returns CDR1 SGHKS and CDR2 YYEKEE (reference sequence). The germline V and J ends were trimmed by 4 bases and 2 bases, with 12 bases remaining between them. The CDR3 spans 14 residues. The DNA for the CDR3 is TGTGCCAGCAGCCCCGAGAAAAGTAACACTGAAGCTTTCTTT. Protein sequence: CASSPEKSNTEAFF.

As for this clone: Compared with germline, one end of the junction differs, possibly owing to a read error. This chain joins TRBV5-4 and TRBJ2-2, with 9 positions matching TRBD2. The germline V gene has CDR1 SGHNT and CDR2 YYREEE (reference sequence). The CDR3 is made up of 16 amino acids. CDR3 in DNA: TGTGCCAGCAGCCCGGGACTAGCTGTGAACATCGGGGAGCTGTTTTTT. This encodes CASSPGLAVNIGELFF.

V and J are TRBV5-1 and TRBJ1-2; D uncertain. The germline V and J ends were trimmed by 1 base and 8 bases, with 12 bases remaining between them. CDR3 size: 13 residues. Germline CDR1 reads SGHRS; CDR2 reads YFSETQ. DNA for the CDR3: TGCGCCAGCAGCTTGCACCACCCTGGCGGCTACACCTTC. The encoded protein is CASSLHHPGGYTF.